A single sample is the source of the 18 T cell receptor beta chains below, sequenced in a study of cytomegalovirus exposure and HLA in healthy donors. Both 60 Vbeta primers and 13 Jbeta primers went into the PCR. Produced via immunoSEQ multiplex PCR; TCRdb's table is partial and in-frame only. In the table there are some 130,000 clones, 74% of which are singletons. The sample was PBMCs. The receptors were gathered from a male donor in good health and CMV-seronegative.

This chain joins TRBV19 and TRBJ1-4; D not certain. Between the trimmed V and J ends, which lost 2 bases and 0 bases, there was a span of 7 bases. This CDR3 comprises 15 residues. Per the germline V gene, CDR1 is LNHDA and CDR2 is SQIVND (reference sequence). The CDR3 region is CASSIPLATNEKLFF. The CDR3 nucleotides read TGTGCCAGTAGTATACCACTCGCAACTAATGAAAAACTGTTTTTT.

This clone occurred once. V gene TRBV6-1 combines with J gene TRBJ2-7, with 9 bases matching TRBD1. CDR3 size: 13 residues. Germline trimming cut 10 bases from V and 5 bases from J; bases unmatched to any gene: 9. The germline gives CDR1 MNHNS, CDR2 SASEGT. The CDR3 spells CATGGQGMHEQYF. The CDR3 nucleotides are TGTGCCACCGGCGGACAGGGGATGCACGAGCAGTACTTC.

The CDR3 coding sequence is TGTGCCAGCTCGCGGGACCCCTCCTACGAGCAGTACTTC. Amino acid sequence: CASSRDPSYEQYF. J is TRBJ2-7 and V is TRBV18; D possibly corresponds to TRBD2 (6 bases). Deletions cut 6 bases from V and 0 bases from J, with 9 bases between. This CDR3 contains 13 residues. Germline values: CDR1 KGHSH, CDR2 LQKENI.

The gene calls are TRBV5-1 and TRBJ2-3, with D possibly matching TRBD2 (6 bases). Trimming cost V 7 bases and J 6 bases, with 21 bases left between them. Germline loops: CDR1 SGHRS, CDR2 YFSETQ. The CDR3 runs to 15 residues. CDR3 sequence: CASAIGTWTSDTQYF. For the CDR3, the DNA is TGCGCCAGCGCAATAGGGACTTGGACCAGCGATACGCAGTATTTT. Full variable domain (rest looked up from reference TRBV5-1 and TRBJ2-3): KAGVTQTPRYLIKTRGQQVTLSCSPISGHRSVSWYQQTPGQGLQFLFEYFSETQRNKGNFPGRFSGRQFSNSRSEMNVSTLELGDSALYLCASAIGTWTSDTQYFGPGTRLTVL.

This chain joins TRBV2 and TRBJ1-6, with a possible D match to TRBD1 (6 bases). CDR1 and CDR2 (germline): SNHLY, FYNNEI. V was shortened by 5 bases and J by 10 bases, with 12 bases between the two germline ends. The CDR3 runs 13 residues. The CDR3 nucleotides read TGTGCCAGCAGTCCAGGGGAGGGCTCACCCCTCCACTTT. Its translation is CASSPGEGSPLHF.

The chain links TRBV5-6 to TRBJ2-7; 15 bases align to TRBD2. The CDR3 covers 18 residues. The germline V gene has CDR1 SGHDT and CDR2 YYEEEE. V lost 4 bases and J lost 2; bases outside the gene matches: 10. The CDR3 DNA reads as TGTGCCAGCAGCCACCAGTCCCGGACTAGCGGGAGGGCCTACGAGCAGTACTTC. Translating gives CASSHQSRTSGRAYEQYF.

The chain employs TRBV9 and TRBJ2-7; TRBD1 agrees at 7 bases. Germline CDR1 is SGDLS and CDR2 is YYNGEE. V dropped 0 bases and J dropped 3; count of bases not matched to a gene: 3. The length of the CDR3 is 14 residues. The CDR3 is CASSVEGGYYEQYF. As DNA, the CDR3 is TGTGCCAGCAGCGTAGAAGGGGGCTACTACGAGCAGTACTTC.

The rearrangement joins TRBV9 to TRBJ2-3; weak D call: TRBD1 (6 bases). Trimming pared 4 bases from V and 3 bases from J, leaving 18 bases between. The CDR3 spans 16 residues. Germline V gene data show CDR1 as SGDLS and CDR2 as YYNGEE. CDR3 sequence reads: CASSPLGTTGTDTQYF. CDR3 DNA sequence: TGTGCCAGCAGCCCCCTCGGGACAACGGGAACAGATACGCAGTATTTT.

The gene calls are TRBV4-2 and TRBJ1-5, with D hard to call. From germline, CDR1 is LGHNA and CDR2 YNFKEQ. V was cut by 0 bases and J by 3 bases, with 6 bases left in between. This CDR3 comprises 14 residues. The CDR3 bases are TGTGCCAGCAGCCAAGACGGGTACAATCAGCCCCAGCATTTT. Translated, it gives CASSQDGYNQPQHF.

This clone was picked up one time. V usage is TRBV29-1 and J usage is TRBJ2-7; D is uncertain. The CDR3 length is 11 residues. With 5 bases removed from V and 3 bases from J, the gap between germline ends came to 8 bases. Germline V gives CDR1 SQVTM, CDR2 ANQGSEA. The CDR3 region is CSVSRNYEQYF. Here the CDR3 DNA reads TGCAGCGTTTCGCGGAACTACGAGCAGTACTTC.

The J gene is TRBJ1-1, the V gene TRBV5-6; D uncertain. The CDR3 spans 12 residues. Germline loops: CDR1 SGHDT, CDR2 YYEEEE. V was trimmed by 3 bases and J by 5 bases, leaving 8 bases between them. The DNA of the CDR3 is TGTGCCAGCAGCTCCTACGGGACTGAAGCTTTCTTT. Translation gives CASSSYGTEAFF. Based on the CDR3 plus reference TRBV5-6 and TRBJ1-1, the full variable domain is DAGVTQSPTHLIKTRGQQVTLRCSPKSGHDTVSWYQQALGQGPQFIFQYYEEEERQRGNFPDRFSGHQFPNYSSELNVNALLLGDSALYLCASSSYGTEAFFGQGTRLTVV.

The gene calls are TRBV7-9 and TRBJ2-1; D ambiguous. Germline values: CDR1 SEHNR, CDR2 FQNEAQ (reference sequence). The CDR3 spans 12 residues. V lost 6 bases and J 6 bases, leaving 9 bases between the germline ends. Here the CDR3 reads CASRIPSNEQFF. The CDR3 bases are TGTGCCAGCAGGATCCCTAGCAATGAGCAGTTCTTC.

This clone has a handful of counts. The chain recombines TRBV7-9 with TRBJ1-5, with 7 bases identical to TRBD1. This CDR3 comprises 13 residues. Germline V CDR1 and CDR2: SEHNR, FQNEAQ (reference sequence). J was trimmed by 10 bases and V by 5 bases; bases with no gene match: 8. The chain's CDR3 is CASSPRTGGPQHF. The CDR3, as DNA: TGTGCCAGCAGCCCAAGGACAGGAGGCCCCCAGCATTTT.

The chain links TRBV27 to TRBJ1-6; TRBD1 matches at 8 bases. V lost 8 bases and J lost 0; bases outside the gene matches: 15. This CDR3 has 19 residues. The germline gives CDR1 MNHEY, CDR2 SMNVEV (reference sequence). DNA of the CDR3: TGTGCCAGCTCACTAGAGGGGGACAGGCTGAGCTCCTATAATTCACCCCTCCACTTT. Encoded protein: CASSLEGDRLSSYNSPLHF.

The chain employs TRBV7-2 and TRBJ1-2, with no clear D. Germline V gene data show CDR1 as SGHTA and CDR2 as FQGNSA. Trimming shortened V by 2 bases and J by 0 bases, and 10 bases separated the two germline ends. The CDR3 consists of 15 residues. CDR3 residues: CASSLSQATNYGYTF. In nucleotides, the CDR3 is TGTGCCAGCAGCTTAAGTCAGGCAACTAACTATGGCTACACCTTC.

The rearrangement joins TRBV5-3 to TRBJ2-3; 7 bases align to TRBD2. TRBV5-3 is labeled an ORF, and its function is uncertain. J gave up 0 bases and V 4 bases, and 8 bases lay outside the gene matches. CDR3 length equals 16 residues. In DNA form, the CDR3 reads TGTGCCAGAAGCCCCCCATCGGGGGGAAGCACAGATACGCAGTATTTT. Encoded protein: CARSPPSGGSTDTQYF.

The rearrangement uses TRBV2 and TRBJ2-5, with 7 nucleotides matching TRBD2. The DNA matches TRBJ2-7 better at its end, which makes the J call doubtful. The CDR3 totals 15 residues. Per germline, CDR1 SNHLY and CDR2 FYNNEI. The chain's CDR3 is CASRREGLGSYEQYF. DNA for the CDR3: TGTGCCAGCAGGAGGGAGGGGTTGGGCTCCTACGAGCAGTACTTC.

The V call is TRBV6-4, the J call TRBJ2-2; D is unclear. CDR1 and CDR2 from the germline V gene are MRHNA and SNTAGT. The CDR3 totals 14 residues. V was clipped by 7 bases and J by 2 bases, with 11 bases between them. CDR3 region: CASMVAPNTGELFF. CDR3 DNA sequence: TGTGCCAGCATGGTGGCCCCTAACACCGGGGAGCTGTTTTTT.